This is a list of T cell receptor beta chains from one sample in a study of blood T cell repertoires in COVID-19. Assay: immunoSEQ multiplex PCR; the TCRdb copy retains only in-frame clones and omits some. The repertoire holds fewer than 350,000 clones, with approximately 83% as singletons. Sample: peripheral blood. The origin of the receptors is a woman under 40 who had recovered from COVID-19. Each CDR3 is given with its conserved first and last residue. Fields, in order: D gene, clone size, J gene, V gene, CDR3 protein, CDR3 DNA. A D gene is named only where the DNA matches it firmly. Size tells how often a clone was seen (once, few, many) or the class of an expanded clone, and some rows leave it out.

>-|-|TRBJ2-7|TRBV5-1
CASSWDTSSYEQYF
TGCGCCAGCAGCTGGGACACCTCCTCCTACGAGCAGTACTTC
>-|-|TRBJ1-1|TRBV11-2
CASSLGGTTEAFF
TGTGCCAGCAGCCTCGGCGGGACCACTGAAGCTTTCTTT
>TRBD2|once|TRBJ2-7|TRBV30
CAWSRPLTAGLGEQYF
TGTGCCTGGAGTCGCCCCTTGACAGCGGGGCTTGGCGAGCAGTACTTC
>-|once|TRBJ1-2|TRBV9
CASSVVEGYGYTF
TGTGCCAGCAGCGTAGTTGAGGGATATGGCTACACCTTC
>-|-|TRBJ2-7|TRBV4-2
CASSQGPGNPYEQYF
TGTGCCAGCAGCCAAGGCCCAGGGAACCCCTACGAGCAGTACTTC
>-|-|TRBJ1-1|TRBV5-1
CASSLSTLTEAFF
TGCGCCAGCAGCTTGAGTACATTAACTGAAGCTTTCTTT
>-|-|TRBJ2-5|TRBV12-3/TRBV12-4
CASSLTVFETQYF
TGTGCCAGCAGTCTGACTGTATTTGAGACCCAGTACTTC
>-|-|TRBJ1-5|TRBV19
CASRAGEIRNQPQHF
TGTGCCAGTAGAGCAGGGGAGATTCGGAATCAGCCCCAGCATTTT
>-|-|TRBJ2-4|TRBV18
CASSPQGLPIQYF
TGTGCCAGCTCACCACAGGGGTTACCCATTCAGTACTTC
>TRBD1|-|TRBJ1-6|TRBV2
CASSDRQGLPNSPLHF
TGTGCCAGCAGTGACAGACAGGGATTACCAAATTCACCCCTCCACTTT
>TRBD1|-|TRBJ1-1|TRBV6-4
CASSDPQGGADATAEAFF
TGTGCCAGCAGTGACCCGCAAGGGGGCGCAGATGCGACGGCTGAAGCTTTCTTT
>-|once|TRBJ2-3|TRBV11-1
CASRYGSADTQYF
TGTGCCAGCAGGTACGGGAGTGCAGATACGCAGTATTTT
>-|-|TRBJ2-7|TRBV6-5
CASLGSGTIREQYF
TGTGCCAGCCTAGGCAGTGGAACCATACGTGAGCAGTACTTC
>TRBD1|-|TRBJ2-1|TRBV4-1
CASSQPGQGGNEQFF
TGCGCCAGCAGCCAACCGGGACAGGGAGGGAATGAGCAGTTCTTC
>-|-|TRBJ1-2|TRBV6-5
CASRQGGISYGYTF
TGTGCCAGCAGACAGGGCGGTATATCCTATGGCTACACCTTC
>-|-|TRBJ1-5|TRBV7-9
CASSLATGSNQPQHF
TGTGCCAGCAGCTTAGCTACAGGTTCCAATCAGCCCCAGCATTTT
>TRBD2|-|TRBJ2-7|TRBV5-4
CASSLGQAGGSYEQYF
TGTGCCAGCAGCTTGGGGCAGGCGGGGGGCTCCTACGAGCAGTACTTC
>-|-|TRBJ1-1|TRBV28
CASSFSVANTEAFF
TGTGCCAGCAGTTTCAGTGTAGCAAACACTGAAGCTTTCTTT
>-|-|TRBJ2-1|TRBV18
CASSPPLTANEQFF
TGTGCCAGCTCACCACCCTTGACAGCCAATGAGCAGTTCTTC
>-|-|TRBJ1-2|TRBV2
CASTTAGTKAVGYTF
TGTGCCAGCACCACCGCCGGGACAAAGGCCGTTGGCTACACCTTC
>-|-|TRBJ1-5|TRBV28
CASSKVFWGTPAGQPQHF
TGTGCCAGCAGTAAGGTATTTTGGGGGACCCCAGCGGGGCAGCCCCAGCATTTT
>-|-|TRBJ2-7|TRBV27
CASSPGTSLYEQYF
TGTGCCAGCAGTCCTGGGACATCCCTCTACGAGCAGTACTTC
>TRBD1|-|TRBJ1-5|TRBV7-6
CASSRGAGGMQPQHF
TGTGCCAGCAGTAGAGGGGCAGGGGGCATGCAGCCCCAGCATTTT
>TRBD2|-|TRBJ2-1|TRBV5-4
CASSLGRGGNNEQFF
TGTGCCAGCAGCTTGGGTCGCGGGGGAAACAATGAGCAGTTCTTC
>-|-|TRBJ2-7|TRBV7-7
CASSLAVGAYEQYF
TGTGCTAGCAGCTTAGCGGTAGGAGCCTACGAGCAGTACTTC
>-|-|TRBJ1-2|TRBV6-5
CASRRKGANYGYTF
TGTGCCAGCCGTCGGAAGGGAGCGAACTATGGCTACACCTTC
>-|-|TRBJ2-1|TRBV5-5
CASSDREGPYNEQFF
TGTGCCAGCAGCGACCGGGAAGGACCTTACAATGAGCAGTTCTTC
>-|-|TRBJ1-6|TRBV19
CASSIEAASSYNSPLHF
TGTGCCAGTAGTATAGAGGCAGCGAGCTCCTATAATTCACCCCTCCACTTT
>-|-|TRBJ1-5|TRBV10-3
CAISDRANQPQHF
TGTGCCATCAGTGACAGGGCAAATCAGCCCCAGCATTTT
>-|-|TRBJ1-6|TRBV14
CASSQDRDPRGSPLHF
TGTGCCAGCAGCCAAGATCGTGACCCACGGGGTTCACCCCTCCACTTT
>TRBD2|once|TRBJ2-3|TRBV5-4
CASSRTSGGSDTQYF
TGTGCCAGCAGCCGGACTAGCGGGGGGTCGGATACGCAGTATTTT
>TRBD2|-|TRBJ2-2|TRBV19
CASSIVGGPGELFF
TGTGCCAGTAGTATAGTGGGAGGGCCCGGGGAGCTGTTTTTT
>TRBD1|-|TRBJ2-7|TRBV28
CASSLLGQPYEQYF
TGTGCCAGCAGTTTATTGGGACAGCCCTACGAGCAGTACTTC
>-|-|TRBJ1-1|TRBV4-1
CASSQEIRGLRNTEAFF
TGCGCCAGCAGCCAAGAGATCCGGGGATTGCGGAACACTGAAGCTTTCTTT
>TRBD1|-|TRBJ1-2|TRBV6-5
CASTPDRAGGYTF
TGTGCCAGCACCCCGGACAGGGCCGGTGGCTACACCTTC
>TRBD2|once|TRBJ2-7|TRBV11-2
CASSLELAGGPPYEQYF
TGTGCCAGCAGCTTAGAACTAGCGGGAGGGCCCCCCTACGAGCAGTACTTC
>-|-|TRBJ1-1|TRBV19
CASSIRSAGWDTEAFF
TGTGCCAGTAGTATAAGGAGCGCCGGATGGGACACTGAAGCTTTCTTT